This is a list of T cell receptor beta chains from one sample in a study of T cell responses to AZD1222 COVID-19 vaccine. TCRdb's copy holds only in-frame clones and misses some; the assay was immunoSEQ multiplex PCR. The profile covers about 75,000 clones, with around nine tenths appearing a single time and around 20% taken by the ten largest. The sample consisted of peripheral blood, taken 28 days after the second AZD1222 dose. These receptor sequences come from an adult who received the AZD1222 COVID-19 vaccine. Each CDR3 is given with its conserved first and last residue. D genes are given only for firm matches. Expanded clones get a size class; other rows say once, few or many, or leave the size out.

CASSLQGYTDTQYF	TGCGCCAGCAGCTTGCAGGGATACACAGATACGCAGTATTTT	TRBV5-1	TRBJ2-3	NA	NA
CASSFTGSWYGYTF	TGTGCCAGCAGCTTTACAGGGTCATGGTATGGCTACACCTTC	TRBV5-6	TRBJ1-2	NA	NA
CASSHGELANTGELFF	TGTGCCAGCAGCCACGGCGAGTTAGCGAACACCGGGGAGCTGTTTTTT	TRBV4-2	TRBJ2-2	NA	NA
CATSGRDWNNEQFF	TGTGCCACCAGTGGTCGGGATTGGAACAATGAGCAGTTCTTC	TRBV24-1	TRBJ2-1	NA	NA
CASSLQRGGIGELFF	TGTGCCAGCAGCTTACAGCGGGGGGGCATCGGGGAGCTGTTTTTT	TRBV11-2	TRBJ2-2	once	TRBD2
CATSQGDSYNEQFF	TGTGCCACCAGTCAGGGGGATTCCTACAATGAGCAGTTCTTC	TRBV24-1	TRBJ2-1	NA	TRBD1
CASSLPGIYGYTF	TGTGCCAGCAGCTTGCCAGGGATCTATGGCTACACCTTC	TRBV5-6	TRBJ1-2	NA	NA
CASSLPPGVSLHF	TGTGCCAGCAGTTTACCCCCAGGAGTTAGCCTCCACTTT	TRBV12-3/TRBV12-4	TRBJ1-6	NA	NA
CSLGDSGAYGYTF	TGCAGCCTCGGGGACAGTGGGGCCTATGGCTACACCTTC	TRBV29-1	TRBJ1-2	NA	TRBD1
CASRGVGKLFF	TGCGCCAGCAGGGGAGTGGGAAAACTGTTTTTT	TRBV5-1	TRBJ1-4	NA	NA
CASSYTDTSPYEQYF	TGTGCCAGCAGTTACACCGACACCTCCCCTTACGAGCAGTACTTC	TRBV6-5	TRBJ2-7	NA	NA
CASSTGVQQPQHF	TGTGCCTCCTCCACTGGGGTACAGCAGCCCCAGCATTTT	TRBV5-6	TRBJ1-5	few	NA
CASSSQGAYYGYTF	TGTGCCAGCAGCTCGCAGGGGGCGTACTATGGCTACACCTTC	TRBV3-1/TRBV3-2	TRBJ1-2	NA	TRBD1
CASSQATNEKLFF	TGTGCCAGCTCACAGGCAACTAATGAAAAACTGTTTTTT	TRBV18	TRBJ1-4	NA	NA
CASSFAGFDYGYTF	TGTGCCAGCAGCTTCGCAGGTTTCGACTATGGCTACACCTTC	TRBV5-6	TRBJ1-2	NA	NA
CASSPSGGAYNEQFF	TGTGCCAGCAGCCCTAGCGGGGGGGCCTACAATGAGCAGTTCTTC	TRBV14	TRBJ2-1	NA	TRBD2
CASSLRQGVTFYEQYF	TGTGCCAGCAGTCTCCGACAGGGGGTGACCTTCTACGAGCAGTACTTC	TRBV3-1/TRBV3-2	TRBJ2-7	NA	TRBD1
CASSLREDTIYF	TGTGCCAGCAGCTTGAGGGAGGACACCATATATTTT	TRBV11-2	TRBJ1-3	NA	NA
CASTPERLPYEQYF	TGTGCCAGCACCCCTGAAAGGTTACCCTACGAGCAGTACTTC	TRBV28	TRBJ2-7	NA	NA
CAISEGYEQYF	TGTGCCATCAGTGAGGGGTACGAGCAGTACTTC	TRBV10-3	TRBJ2-7	NA	NA
CASSAWAGYSYGYTF	TGTGCCAGCAGTGCGTGGGCAGGGTACTCGTATGGCTACACCTTC	TRBV6-2/TRBV6-3	TRBJ1-2	NA	NA
CASSLGSGLGTGNTIYF	TGTGCCAGCAGCTTGGGTTCAGGCCTAGGGACTGGAAACACCATATATTTT	TRBV5-5	TRBJ1-3	NA	NA
CASSERGDYGYTF	TGTGCCAGCAGTGAGCGGGGGGACTATGGCTACACCTTC	TRBV2	TRBJ1-2	few	NA
CAVRGSSYNSPLHF	TGTGCCGTTAGGGGAAGCTCCTATAATTCACCCCTCCACTTT	TRBV19	TRBJ1-6	once	NA
CASSLGQGLDTDTQYF	TGTGCCAGCAGCTTAGGGCAGGGACTCGACACAGATACGCAGTATTTT	TRBV11-2	TRBJ2-3	NA	NA
CAWNDNQAEAFF	TGTGCCTGGAACGACAATCAGGCGGAAGCTTTCTTT	TRBV30	TRBJ1-1	NA	NA
CASSPAGQGSGNTIYF	TGTGCCAGCTCACCAGCCGGACAGGGAAGTGGAAACACCATATATTTT	TRBV18	TRBJ1-3	NA	TRBD1
CASTQQGSSEAFF	TGTGCCAGCACTCAACAGGGGTCTAGTGAAGCTTTCTTT	TRBV2	TRBJ1-1	NA	TRBD1
CASSPGQVSYGYTF	TGTGCCAGCAGCCCAGGACAGGTCAGCTATGGCTACACCTTC	TRBV6-5	TRBJ1-2	NA	TRBD1
CAWSRTGIGDGYTF	TGTGCCTGGAGTCGGACAGGAATTGGGGATGGCTACACCTTC	TRBV30	TRBJ1-2	NA	TRBD1
CASSIELGTGFQYF	TGTGCCAGTAGTATAGAGCTCGGGACAGGTTTTCAGTACTTC	TRBV19	TRBJ2-7	NA	TRBD1
CASSSQTQGQYYGYTF	TGTGCCAGCAGCTCGCAGACCCAGGGACAGTACTATGGCTACACCTTC	TRBV7-8	TRBJ1-2	once	TRBD1
CAWSTARNTIYF	TGTGCCTGGTCGACGGCAAGAAACACCATATATTTT	TRBV30	TRBJ1-3	NA	NA
CATSQTANTDTQYF	TGTGCCACGTCACAGACGGCGAACACAGATACGCAGTATTTT	TRBV7-2	TRBJ2-3	once	NA
CASSSSGETYNEQFF	TGTGCCAGCAGCTCGAGCGGGGAAACCTACAATGAGCAGTTCTTC	TRBV9	TRBJ2-1	NA	TRBD2
CASGGGAGEQFF	TGTGCCAGCGGCGGGGGGGCCGGTGAGCAGTTCTTC	TRBV6-6	TRBJ2-1	NA	TRBD2
CASSSIVGSRTRGTGELFF	TGTGCCAGCAGCTCCATTGTTGGTAGCAGGACTCGGGGCACCGGGGAGCTGTTTTTT	TRBV7-6	TRBJ2-2	NA	NA
CASSLTDNEKLFF	TGTGCCAGCAGCTTAACGGACAATGAAAAACTGTTTTTT	TRBV7-3	TRBJ1-4	NA	NA
CASSLVRPTNTGELFF	TGTGCCAGCAGCTTGGTGCGACCCACGAACACCGGGGAGCTGTTTTTT	TRBV5-6	TRBJ2-2	NA	NA
CASSFVPTDTQYF	TGTGCCAGCAGTTTCGTCCCGACTGATACGCAGTATTTT	TRBV27	TRBJ2-3	NA	NA
CASSPLGQSYGYTF	TGTGCCAGCAGCCCCCTAGGACAAAGCTATGGCTACACCTTC	TRBV7-2	TRBJ1-2	NA	NA
CASINNSPYEQYF	TGTGCCAGCATAAATAACAGTCCCTACGAGCAGTACTTC	TRBV28	TRBJ2-7	once	NA
CASSIGAGTGYEKLFF	TGTGCCAGTAGTATTGGTGCCGGGACAGGGTATGAAAAACTGTTTTTT	TRBV19	TRBJ1-4	NA	TRBD1
CASSFGTGVAGANVLTF	TGTGCCAGCAGCTTCGGGACAGGGGTGGCTGGGGCCAACGTCCTGACTTTC	TRBV11-2	TRBJ2-6	NA	TRBD1
CASSPNPGDLAYNEQFF	TGTGCCAGCAGCCCCAATCCCGGGGATCTAGCCTACAATGAGCAGTTCTTC	TRBV3-1/TRBV3-2	TRBJ2-1	NA	NA
CASSLSNQPQHF	TGTGCCAGCAGCTTATCAAATCAGCCCCAGCATTTT	TRBV7-2	TRBJ1-5	NA	NA
CASSPGQKNTEAFF	TGTGCCAGCTCACCCGGACAGAAGAACACTGAAGCTTTCTTT	TRBV18	TRBJ1-1	NA	NA
CASSQDPPASYNSPLHF	TGTGCCAGCAGCCAAGATCCCCCAGCCTCCTATAATTCACCCCTCCACTTT	TRBV4-2	TRBJ1-6	NA	NA
CASSQGTTGRRPFF	TGTGCCAGCAGCCAAGGAACTACAGGCCGGAGACCTTTCTTT	TRBV3-1/TRBV3-2	TRBJ1-1	NA	NA
CASSAGTNSPLHF	TGTGCCAGCAGTGCCGGGACCAATTCACCCCTCCACTTT	TRBV25-1	TRBJ1-6	NA	NA
CASRLVGGYGYTF	TGTGCCAGCAGGCTCGTTGGTGGCTATGGCTACACCTTC	TRBV6-5	TRBJ1-2	few	NA
CATSPSGQEIEAFF	TGTGCCACCAGCCCATCGGGACAGGAGATTGAAGCTTTCTTT	TRBV5-5	TRBJ1-1	once	TRBD1
CASSRTKGSNTIYF	TGTGCCAGCAGCCGAACAAAAGGCTCAAACACCATATATTTT	TRBV5-4	TRBJ1-3	NA	NA
CASSLTRGGTEAFF	TGTGCCAGCAGCTTAACCAGGGGAGGGACTGAAGCTTTCTTT	TRBV7-2	TRBJ1-1	NA	NA
CARPRGHEQFF	TGTGCCAGACCGAGGGGGCATGAGCAGTTCTTC	TRBV11-2	TRBJ2-1	once	TRBD1